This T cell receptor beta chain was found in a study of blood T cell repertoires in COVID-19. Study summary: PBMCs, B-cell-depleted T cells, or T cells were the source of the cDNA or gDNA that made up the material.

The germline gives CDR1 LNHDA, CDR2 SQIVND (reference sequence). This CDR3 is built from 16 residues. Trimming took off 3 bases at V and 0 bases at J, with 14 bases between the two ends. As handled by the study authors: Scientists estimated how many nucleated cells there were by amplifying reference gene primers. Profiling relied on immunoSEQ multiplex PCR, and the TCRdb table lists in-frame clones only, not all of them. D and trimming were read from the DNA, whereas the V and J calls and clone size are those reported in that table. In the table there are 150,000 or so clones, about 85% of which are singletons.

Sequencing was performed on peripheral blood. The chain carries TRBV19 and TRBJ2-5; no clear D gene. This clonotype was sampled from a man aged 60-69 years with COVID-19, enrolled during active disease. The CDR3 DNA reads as TGTGCCAGTAGTATGATGGGCCACACGTACCAAGAGACCCAGTACTTC. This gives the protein CASSMMGHTYQETQYF.